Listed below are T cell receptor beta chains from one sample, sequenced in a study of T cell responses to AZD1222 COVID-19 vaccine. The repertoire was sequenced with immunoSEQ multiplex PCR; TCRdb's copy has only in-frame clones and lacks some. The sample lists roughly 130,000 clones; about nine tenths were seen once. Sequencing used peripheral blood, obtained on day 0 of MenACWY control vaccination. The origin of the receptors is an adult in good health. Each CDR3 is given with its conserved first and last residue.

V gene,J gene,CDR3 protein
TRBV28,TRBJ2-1,CASSSRTGFINEQFF
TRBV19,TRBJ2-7,CASSPRDRAEQYF
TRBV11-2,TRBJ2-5,CASSSHRETQYF
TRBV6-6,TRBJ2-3,CASSPFGTGKRVGDTQYF
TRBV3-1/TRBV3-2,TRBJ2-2,CASSQNTLTGELFF
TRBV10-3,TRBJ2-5,CAISASQGAQETQYF
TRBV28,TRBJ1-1,CASSDRVLTEAFF
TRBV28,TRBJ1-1,CASSSIEGGSPEAFF
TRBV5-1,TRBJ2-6,CASSPGQPGANVLTF
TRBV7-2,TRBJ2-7,CASSLGWRPTLEQYF
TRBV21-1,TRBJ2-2,CASSIRLAGGVGTGELFF
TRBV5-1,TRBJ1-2,CASSRGQGEGYTF
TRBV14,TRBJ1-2,CASSEQGLYGYTF
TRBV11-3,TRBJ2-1,CASSLYAGGKNEQFF
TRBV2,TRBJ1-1,CASTGNTEAFF
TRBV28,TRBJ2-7,CASSLRVYEQYF
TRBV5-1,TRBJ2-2,CASSWPVTSGANTGELFF
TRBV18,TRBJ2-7,CASSLVQEPSYEQYF
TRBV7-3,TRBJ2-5,CASSPLAGGHETQYF
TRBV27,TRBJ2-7,CASSFKGNEQYF
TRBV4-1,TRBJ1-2,CASSPRPEGRNYGYTF
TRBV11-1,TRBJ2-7,CASSLRDGYEQYF
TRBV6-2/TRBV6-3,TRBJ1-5,CASSYSSSVGNQPQHF
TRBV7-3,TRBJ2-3,CASSPRGRGADTQYF
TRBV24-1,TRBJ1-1,CATSEGAEAFF
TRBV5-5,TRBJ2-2,CASIGTGPMTGELFF
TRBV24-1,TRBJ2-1,CATSDSSGRAKFF
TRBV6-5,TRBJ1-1,CASRDRVMNTEAFF
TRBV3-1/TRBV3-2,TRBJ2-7,CASSRRESYLSNYEQYF
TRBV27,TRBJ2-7,CASSSPGYEQYF
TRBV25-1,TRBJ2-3,CASSDSRPPDTQYF
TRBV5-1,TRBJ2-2,CASSSGSTGELFF
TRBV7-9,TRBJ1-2,CASSVGTGGGYGYTF
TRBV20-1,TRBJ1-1,CSAEPRDETFF
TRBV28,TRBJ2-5,CASSSLRGDKETQYF
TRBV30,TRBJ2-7,CAWNRDRDGEQYF
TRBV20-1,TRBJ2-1,CSASRSGRARNEQFF
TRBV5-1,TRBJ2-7,CASRQGDEQYF